The 12 T cell receptor beta chains below were found in one sample sequenced in a study of shared clonotypes between healthy human individuals. This table comes from immunoSEQ multiplex PCR, and its TCRdb copy is limited to in-frame clones, with some not included. Here the sample spans about 2 million clones, about 95% being singletons. CD45RO negativity and positive selection for CCR7 defined naive CD8 cells, a population that excluded terminally differentiated effector memory CD45RA+ cells. The specimen was naive CD8+ T cells sorted from blood. These TCRs come from a man younger than 30 in good health.

V usage is TRBV2 and J usage is TRBJ1-4; unclear D gene. V lost 6 bases and J 6 bases, leaving 14 bases between the germline ends. CDR1 is SNHLY and CDR2 is FYNNEI in the germline V gene. This CDR3 is built from 14 residues. CDR3 nucleotide sequence: TGTGCCAGCAGAGGAGGCCGAGTCGATGAAAAACTGTTTTTT. Residues: CASRGGRVDEKLFF.

Comment on this clone: Other DNA sequences from this sample encode an identical CDR3 as well. The V gene is TRBV4-1, the J gene TRBJ2-7, with D possibly being TRBD2 (6 bases). Deletions cut 1 base from V and 3 bases from J, with 7 bases between. The CDR3 is 13 residues long. From germline, CDR1 is MGHRA and CDR2 YSYEKL. CDR3 sequence (DNA): TGCGCCAGCAGCCAAGGCGGGGACTACGAGCAGTACTTC. Protein: CASSQGGDYEQYF.

The chain combines TRBV6-5 with TRBJ2-7; D is perhaps TRBD1 (6 bases). This CDR3 spans 14 amino acids. Trimming took 6 bases from V and 4 from J, leaving 16 bases between them. CDR1 is MNHEY and CDR2 is SVGAGI in the germline V gene. The DNA of the CDR3 is TGTGCCAGCAGGGGGACACCAGGCTGGTACGAGCAGTACTTC. It translates to CASRGTPGWYEQYF.

This clone was counted once. This rearrangement joins TRBV4-1 to TRBJ1-2; D not certain. The germline gives CDR1 MGHRA, CDR2 YSYEKL. The CDR3 totals 13 residues. Trimming took 2 bases from V and 6 from J, leaving 10 bases between them. Written as DNA, the CDR3 is TGCGCCAGCAGCCAAATTAACGGTGATGGCTACACCTTC. It encodes CASSQINGDGYTF.

On this clone: The same CDR3 also results from other DNA sequences found in this sample. The chain carries TRBV7-9 and TRBJ2-7, with TRBD2 as a possible D gene (5 bases). V lost 1 base and J lost 5, with 12 bases in between. This CDR3 has 14 amino acids. Per the germline V gene, CDR1 is SEHNR and CDR2 is FQNEAQ (reference sequence). DNA of the CDR3: TGTGCCAGCAGCTTAGGGACGGGGTCGGACGAGCAGTACTTC. Its protein product is CASSLGTGSDEQYF.

This sequence joins TRBV5-5 and TRBJ1-2, with unresolved D. V was clipped by 0 bases and J by 0 bases, with 9 bases between them. The V gene's germline CDR1 is SGHKS and CDR2 YYEKEE (reference sequence). The CDR3 sequence is 15 residues long. CDR3 sequence reads: CASSLETPSNYGYTF. DNA of the CDR3: TGTGCCAGCAGCTTGGAGACTCCTTCTAACTATGGCTACACCTTC.

This rearrangement joins TRBV7-2 to TRBJ2-7, with D perhaps assigned TRBD1 or TRBD2 (5 bases each). The CDR3 loop spans 14 amino acids. CDR1 and CDR2 (germline): SGHTA, FQGNSA. Trimming removed 5 bases from V and 4 bases from J, with 15 bases in between. CDR3 amino acids: CASSPRGSFYEQYF. Here the CDR3 DNA reads TGTGCCAGCAGCCCGAGGGGATCTTTTTACGAGCAGTACTTC.

The CDR3: CANDEARWRGPTDTQYF. The CDR3 coding sequence is TGCGCCAACGACGAGGCCCGCTGGCGGGGCCCCACAGATACGCAGTATTTT. V is TRBV5-1 and J is TRBJ2-3; possible D gene TRBD2, 6 bases. CDR1 and CDR2 from the germline V gene are SGHRS and YFSETQ. Trimming shortened V by 9 bases and J by 2 bases, and 25 bases separated the two germline ends. The CDR3 is made up of 17 amino acids.

The genes are TRBV13 and TRBJ2-2, with 8 positions matching TRBD1. V was pared by 4 bases and J by 1 base, with 8 bases of the junction left unmatched. Germline V CDR1 and CDR2: PRHDT, FYEKMQ (reference sequence). The CDR3 covers 17 residues. CDR3 loop: CASSSPGGPMNTGELFF. Here the CDR3 DNA reads TGTGCCAGCAGCTCGCCAGGGGGCCCGATGAACACCGGGGAGCTGTTTTTT.

As concerns this clone: The same CDR3 also results from other DNA sequences found in this sample. The chain couples TRBV27 to TRBJ2-7, with D perhaps TRBD1 (5 bases). The CDR3 is made up of 13 amino acids. V was cut by 6 bases and J by 1 base, with 10 bases left in between. The germline gives CDR1 MNHEY, CDR2 SMNVEV (reference sequence). CDR3 sequence reads: CASRGLSSYEQYF. The CDR3 nucleotides read TGTGCCAGCAGGGGGCTTAGTTCCTACGAGCAGTACTTC.

The chain joins TRBV18 to TRBJ2-7; 9 bases agree with TRBD1. Trimming cost V 5 bases and J 3 bases; bases outside gene matches: 11. The CDR3 runs 16 residues. Germline CDR1 and CDR2: KGHSH and LQKENI. CDR3: CASSEYPGDRDYEQYF. For the CDR3, the DNA is TGTGCCAGCTCAGAGTACCCCGGGGACAGGGACTACGAGCAGTACTTC.

A word on this clone: The same CDR3 arises from other DNA sequences in this sample as well. The genes are TRBV19 and TRBJ2-7, with TRBD2 as a possible D gene (5 bases). The CDR3 consists of 13 residues. CDR1 is LNHDA, CDR2 SQIVND, per germline (reference sequence). The V end was cut by 4 bases, the J end by 1 base, with 8 bases between. CDR3 DNA: TGTGCCAGTAGTAACGGGATTTCCTACGAGCAGTACTTC. Its translation is CASSNGISYEQYF.